This record concerns one TCR beta chain sequence. The CDR3 totals 16 residues. V lost 3 bases, J lost 0 bases, and 12 bases lay in between. CDR1 is KGHSH, CDR2 LQKENI, per germline. Original processing notes: Reference gene primer amplification in the assay estimated nucleated cell counts. The repertoire was sequenced with immunoSEQ multiplex PCR; TCRdb's copy has only in-frame clones and lacks some. V, J and clone size are taken as reported in that table, and D and trimming were inferred from the DNA itself. The sample yields 250,000 to 400,000 clones, around 90% seen once. The data derive from a study of blood T cell repertoires in COVID-19. Whole-study context: Acute and convalescent COVID-19 samples came from the United States, Italy and Spain.

Recruits, aged 18 to 89 years, lived in 24 US areas. Sequenced material: PBMCs or T cells enriched from blood (not recorded which). The sequence derives from a man in his sixties who had recovered from COVID-19. V is TRBV18 and J is TRBJ2-1, with a tentative D call TRBD2 (6 bases). CDR3 sequence reads: CASSPPGGSSYNEQFF. DNA of the CDR3: TGTGCCAGCTCACCCCCTGGGGGGAGCTCCTACAATGAGCAGTTCTTC.